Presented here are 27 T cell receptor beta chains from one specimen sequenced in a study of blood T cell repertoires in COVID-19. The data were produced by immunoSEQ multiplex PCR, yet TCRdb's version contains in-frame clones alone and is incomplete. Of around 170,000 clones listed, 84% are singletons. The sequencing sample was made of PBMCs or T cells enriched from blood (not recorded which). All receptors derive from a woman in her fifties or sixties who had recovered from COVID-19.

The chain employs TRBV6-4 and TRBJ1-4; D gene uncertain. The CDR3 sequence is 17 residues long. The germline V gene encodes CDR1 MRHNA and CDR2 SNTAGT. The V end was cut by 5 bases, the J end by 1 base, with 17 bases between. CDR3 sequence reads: CASSTKKGRRTNEKLFF. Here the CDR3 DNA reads TGTGCCAGCAGTACAAAGAAAGGCCGGAGAACTAATGAAAAACTGTTTTTT.

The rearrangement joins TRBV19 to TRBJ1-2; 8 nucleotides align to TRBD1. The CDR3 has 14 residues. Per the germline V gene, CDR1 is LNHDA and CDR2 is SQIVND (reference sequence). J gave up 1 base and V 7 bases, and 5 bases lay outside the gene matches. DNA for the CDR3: TGTGCCAGTACCGACAGGGGCCATAACTATGGCTACACCTTC. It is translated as CASTDRGHNYGYTF.

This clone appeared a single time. CDR3 residues: CAISPDAGGRSPLHF. CDR3 nucleotides: TGTGCCATCAGTCCCGACGCGGGGGGACGTTCACCCCTCCACTTT. The V and J genes are TRBV10-3 and TRBJ1-6; D is possibly TRBD1 (5 bases). The CDR3 totals 15 residues. Germline lookup yields CDR1 ENHRY and CDR2 SYGVKD. The V gene lost 5 bases and the J gene lost 9 bases, with 17 bases spanning the gap.

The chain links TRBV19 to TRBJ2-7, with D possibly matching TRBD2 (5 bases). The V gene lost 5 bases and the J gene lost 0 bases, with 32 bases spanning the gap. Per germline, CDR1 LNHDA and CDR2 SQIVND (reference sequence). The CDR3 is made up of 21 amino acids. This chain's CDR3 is CASSVSSPGLTYPYSSYEQYF. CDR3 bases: TGTGCCAGTAGTGTATCTTCGCCTGGACTGACCTATCCCTACAGCTCCTACGAGCAGTACTTC. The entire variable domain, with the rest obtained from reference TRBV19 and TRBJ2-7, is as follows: DGGITQSPKYLFRKEGQNVTLSCEQNLNHDAMYWYRQDPGQGLRLIYYSQIVNDFQKGDIAEGYSVSREKKESFPLTVTSAQKNPTAFYLCASSVSSPGLTYPYSSYEQYFGPGTRLTVT.

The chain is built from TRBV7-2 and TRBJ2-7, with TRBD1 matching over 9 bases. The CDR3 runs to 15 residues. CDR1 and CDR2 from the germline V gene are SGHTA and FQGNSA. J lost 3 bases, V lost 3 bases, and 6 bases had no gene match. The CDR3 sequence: CASSLPGTGLYEQYF. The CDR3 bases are TGTGCCAGCAGCTTGCCCGGGACAGGGCTCTACGAGCAGTACTTC.

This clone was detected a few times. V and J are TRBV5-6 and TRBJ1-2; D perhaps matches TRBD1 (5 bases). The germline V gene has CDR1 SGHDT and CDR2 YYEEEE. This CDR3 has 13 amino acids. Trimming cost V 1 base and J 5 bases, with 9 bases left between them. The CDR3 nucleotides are TGTGCCAGCAGCTTGAAAGGGGCTTATGGCTACACCTTC. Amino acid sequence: CASSLKGAYGYTF.

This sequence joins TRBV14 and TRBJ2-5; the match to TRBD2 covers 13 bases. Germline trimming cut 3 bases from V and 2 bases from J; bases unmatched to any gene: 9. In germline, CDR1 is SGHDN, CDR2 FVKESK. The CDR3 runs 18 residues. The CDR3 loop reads CASSHPRGGLAGQETQYF. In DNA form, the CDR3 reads TGTGCCAGCAGCCACCCCCGCGGGGGACTAGCGGGACAAGAGACCCAGTACTTC.

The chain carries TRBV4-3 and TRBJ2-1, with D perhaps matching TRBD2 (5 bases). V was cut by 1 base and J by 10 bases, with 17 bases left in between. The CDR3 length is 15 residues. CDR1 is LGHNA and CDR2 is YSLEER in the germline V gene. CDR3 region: CASSQVSGKGEEQFF. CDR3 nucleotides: TGCGCCAGCAGCCAAGTCTCCGGGAAAGGAGAAGAGCAGTTCTTC.

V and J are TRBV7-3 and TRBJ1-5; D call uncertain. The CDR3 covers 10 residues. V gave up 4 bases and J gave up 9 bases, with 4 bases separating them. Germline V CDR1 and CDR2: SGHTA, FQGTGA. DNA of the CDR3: TGTGCCAGCAGCTCTCGGCCCCAGCATTTT. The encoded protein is CASSSRPQHF.

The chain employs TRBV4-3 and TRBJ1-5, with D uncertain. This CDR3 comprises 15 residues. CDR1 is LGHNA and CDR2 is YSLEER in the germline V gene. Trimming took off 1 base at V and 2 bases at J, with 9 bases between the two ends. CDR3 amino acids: CASSQAASGNQPQHF. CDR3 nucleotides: TGCGCCAGCAGCCAAGCAGCAAGCGGCAATCAGCCCCAGCATTTT.

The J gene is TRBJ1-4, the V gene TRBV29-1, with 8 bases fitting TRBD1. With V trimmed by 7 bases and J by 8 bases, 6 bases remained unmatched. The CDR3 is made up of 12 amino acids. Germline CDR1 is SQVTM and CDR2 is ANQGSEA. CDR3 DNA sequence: TGCAGCGCCGGACAGGGCACGGAAAAACTGTTTTTT. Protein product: CSAGQGTEKLFF.

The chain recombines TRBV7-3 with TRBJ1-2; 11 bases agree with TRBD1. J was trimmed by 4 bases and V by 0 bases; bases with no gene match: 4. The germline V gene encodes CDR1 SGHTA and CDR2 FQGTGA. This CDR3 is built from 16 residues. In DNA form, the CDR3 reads TGTGCCAGCAGCTTAACAGGGACAGGGGGTAGCTATGGCTACACCTTC. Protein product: CASSLTGTGGSYGYTF. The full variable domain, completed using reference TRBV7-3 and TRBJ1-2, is GAGVSQTPSNKVTEKGKYVELRCDPISGHTALYWYRQSLGQGPEFLIYFQGTGAADDSGLPNDRFFAVRPEGSVSTLKIQRTERGDSAVYLCASSLTGTGGSYGYTFGSGTRLTVV.

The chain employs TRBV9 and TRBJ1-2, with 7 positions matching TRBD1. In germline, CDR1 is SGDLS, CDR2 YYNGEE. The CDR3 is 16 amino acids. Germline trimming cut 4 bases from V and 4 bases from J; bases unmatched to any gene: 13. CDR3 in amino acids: CASSISQGRASYGYTF. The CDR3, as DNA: TGTGCCAGCAGCATCTCACAGGGGCGAGCTTCCTATGGCTACACCTTC.

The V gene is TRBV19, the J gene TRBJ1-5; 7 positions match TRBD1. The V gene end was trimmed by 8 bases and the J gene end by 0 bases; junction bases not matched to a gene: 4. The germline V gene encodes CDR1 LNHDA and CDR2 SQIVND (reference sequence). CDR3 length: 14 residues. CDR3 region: CASGYRGSNQPQHF. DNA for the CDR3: TGTGCCAGTGGTTACAGGGGTAGCAATCAGCCCCAGCATTTT.

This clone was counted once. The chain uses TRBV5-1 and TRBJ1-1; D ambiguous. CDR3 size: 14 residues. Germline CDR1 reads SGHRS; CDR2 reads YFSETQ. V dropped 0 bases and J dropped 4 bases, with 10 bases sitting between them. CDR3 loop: CASSLARIATEAFF. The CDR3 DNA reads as TGCGCCAGCAGCTTGGCGAGGATAGCCACTGAAGCTTTCTTT.

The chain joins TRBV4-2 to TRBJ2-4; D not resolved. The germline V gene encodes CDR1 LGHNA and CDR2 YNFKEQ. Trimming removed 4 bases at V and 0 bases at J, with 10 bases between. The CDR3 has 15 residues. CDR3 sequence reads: CASSPGTLAKNIQYF. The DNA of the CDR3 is TGTGCCAGCAGCCCCGGTACTCTAGCCAAAAACATTCAGTACTTC.

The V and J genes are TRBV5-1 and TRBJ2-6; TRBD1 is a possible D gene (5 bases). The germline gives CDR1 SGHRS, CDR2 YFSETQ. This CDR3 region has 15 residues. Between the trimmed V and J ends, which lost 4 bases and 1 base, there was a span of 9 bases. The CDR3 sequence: CASSQGSSGANVLTF. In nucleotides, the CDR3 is TGCGCCAGCAGCCAGGGATCTTCTGGGGCCAACGTCCTGACTTTC.

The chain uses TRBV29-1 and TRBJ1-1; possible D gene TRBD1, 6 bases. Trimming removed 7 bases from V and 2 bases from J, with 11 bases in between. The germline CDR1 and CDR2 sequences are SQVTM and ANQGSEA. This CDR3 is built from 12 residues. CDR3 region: CSAGQINTEAFF. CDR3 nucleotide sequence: TGCAGCGCGGGACAAATTAACACTGAAGCTTTCTTT.

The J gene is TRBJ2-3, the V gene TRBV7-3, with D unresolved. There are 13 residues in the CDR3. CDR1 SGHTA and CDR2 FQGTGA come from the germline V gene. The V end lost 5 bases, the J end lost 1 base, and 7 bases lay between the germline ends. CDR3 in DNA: TGTGCCAGCAGCCCCTCAGGCACAGATACGCAGTATTTT. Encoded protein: CASSPSGTDTQYF.

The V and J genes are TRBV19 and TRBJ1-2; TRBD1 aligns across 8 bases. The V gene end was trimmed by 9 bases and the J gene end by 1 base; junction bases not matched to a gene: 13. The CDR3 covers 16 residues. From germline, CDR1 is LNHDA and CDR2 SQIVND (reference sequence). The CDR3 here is CASTKEPGQVNYGYTF. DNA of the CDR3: TGTGCCAGCACAAAAGAACCGGGACAGGTTAACTATGGCTACACCTTC.

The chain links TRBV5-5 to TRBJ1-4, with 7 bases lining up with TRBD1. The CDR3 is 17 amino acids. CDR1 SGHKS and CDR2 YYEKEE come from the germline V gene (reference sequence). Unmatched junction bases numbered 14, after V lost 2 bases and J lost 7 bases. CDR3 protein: CASSFRANTGAGEKLFF. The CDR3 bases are TGTGCCAGCAGCTTCCGGGCTAATACAGGGGCGGGTGAAAAACTGTTTTTT.

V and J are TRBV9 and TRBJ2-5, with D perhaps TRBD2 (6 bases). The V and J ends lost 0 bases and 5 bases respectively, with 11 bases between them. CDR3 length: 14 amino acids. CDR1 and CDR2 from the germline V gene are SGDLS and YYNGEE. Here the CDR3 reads CASSVGQGGETQYF. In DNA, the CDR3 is TGTGCCAGCAGCGTAGGCCAGGGAGGCGAGACCCAGTACTTC.

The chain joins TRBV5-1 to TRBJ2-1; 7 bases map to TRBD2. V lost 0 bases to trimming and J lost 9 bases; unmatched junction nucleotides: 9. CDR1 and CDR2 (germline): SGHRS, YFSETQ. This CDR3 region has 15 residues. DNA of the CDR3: TGCGCCAGCAGCTTGGGGGTCGCGGGAGTAGTTGAGCAGTTCTTC. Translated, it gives CASSLGVAGVVEQFF. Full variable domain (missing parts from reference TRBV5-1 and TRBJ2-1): KAGVTQTPRYLIKTRGQQVTLSCSPISGHRSVSWYQQTPGQGLQFLFEYFSETQRNKGNFPGRFSGRQFSNSRSEMNVSTLELGDSALYLCASSLGVAGVVEQFFGPGTRLTVL.

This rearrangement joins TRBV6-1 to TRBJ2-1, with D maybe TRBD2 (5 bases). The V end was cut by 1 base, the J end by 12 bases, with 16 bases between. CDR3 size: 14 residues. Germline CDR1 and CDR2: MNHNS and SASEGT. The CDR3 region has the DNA TGTGCCAGCAGTGAAGTTAGCGCGGTGGCTGCGCAGTTCTTC. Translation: CASSEVSAVAAQFF.

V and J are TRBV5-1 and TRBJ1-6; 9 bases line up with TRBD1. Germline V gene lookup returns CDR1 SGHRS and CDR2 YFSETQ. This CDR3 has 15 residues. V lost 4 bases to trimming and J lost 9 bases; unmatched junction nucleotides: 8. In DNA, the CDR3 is TGCGCCAGCAGCGAGAGGACAGGGGCAGGTTCACCCCTCCACTTT. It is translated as CASSERTGAGSPLHF. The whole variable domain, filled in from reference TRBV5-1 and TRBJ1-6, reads KAGVTQTPRYLIKTRGQQVTLSCSPISGHRSVSWYQQTPGQGLQFLFEYFSETQRNKGNFPGRFSGRQFSNSRSEMNVSTLELGDSALYLCASSERTGAGSPLHFGNGTRLTVT.

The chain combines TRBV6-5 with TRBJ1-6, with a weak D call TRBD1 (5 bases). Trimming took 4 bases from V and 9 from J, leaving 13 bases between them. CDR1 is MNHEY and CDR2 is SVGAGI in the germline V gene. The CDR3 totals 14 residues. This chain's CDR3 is CASSWAGVVSPLHF. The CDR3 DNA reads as TGTGCCAGCAGTTGGGCGGGGGTCGTTTCACCCCTCCACTTT.

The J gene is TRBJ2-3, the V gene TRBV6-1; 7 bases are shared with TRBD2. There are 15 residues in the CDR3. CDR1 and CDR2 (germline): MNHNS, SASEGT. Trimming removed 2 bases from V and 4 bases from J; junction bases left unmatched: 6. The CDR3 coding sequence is TGTGCCAGCAGTGAAATGGTAGCGGGCCCAGATACGCAGTATTTT. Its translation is CASSEMVAGPDTQYF.